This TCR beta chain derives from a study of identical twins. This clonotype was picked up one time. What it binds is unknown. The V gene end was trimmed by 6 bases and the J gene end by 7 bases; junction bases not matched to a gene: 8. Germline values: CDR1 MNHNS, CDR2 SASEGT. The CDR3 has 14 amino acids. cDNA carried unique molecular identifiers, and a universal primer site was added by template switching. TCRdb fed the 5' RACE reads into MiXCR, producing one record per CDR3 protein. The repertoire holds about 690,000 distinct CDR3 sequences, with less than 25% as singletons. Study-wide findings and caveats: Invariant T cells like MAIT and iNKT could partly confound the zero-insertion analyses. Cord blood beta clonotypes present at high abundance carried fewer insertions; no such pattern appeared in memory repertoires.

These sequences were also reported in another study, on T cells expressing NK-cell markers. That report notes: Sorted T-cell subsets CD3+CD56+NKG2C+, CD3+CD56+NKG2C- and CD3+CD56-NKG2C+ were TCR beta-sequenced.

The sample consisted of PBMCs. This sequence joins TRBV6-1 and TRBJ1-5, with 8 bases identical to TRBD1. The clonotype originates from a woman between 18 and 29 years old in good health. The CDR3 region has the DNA TGTGCCAGCAGCCCGGGACAGGTATTCCAGCCCCAGCATTTT. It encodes CASSPGQVFQPQHF.